Listed below are T cell receptor beta chains from one sample, sequenced in a study of blood T cell repertoires in COVID-19. The repertoire was sequenced with immunoSEQ multiplex PCR; TCRdb's copy has only in-frame clones and lacks some. Seen here are 100,000 to 150,000 clones, approximately 86% observed once, and the top ten hold over 10%. Sequences were obtained from peripheral blood. The origin of the receptors is a woman between 70 and 85 years old with COVID-19, enrolled during active disease. Each CDR3 is given with its conserved first and last residue. The D gene is left open where the match is weak. Only part of the rows carry a size: once, few, many, or a class if the clone is expanded.

j_gene | v_gene | d_gene | abundance | CDR3aa | CDR3nt
TRBJ1-2 | TRBV6-4 | . | . | CASTPTGQGGGYTF | TGTGCCAGCACCCCTACGGGCCAAGGAGGTGGCTACACCTTC
TRBJ2-3 | TRBV18 | . | . | CASSPPAGNTDTQYF | TGTGCCAGCTCACCACCTGCAGGAAACACAGATACGCAGTATTTT
TRBJ2-7 | TRBV5-1 | . | . | CASSLSGGAYEQYF | TGCGCCAGCAGCTTGAGTGGCGGAGCCTACGAGCAGTACTTC
TRBJ1-2 | TRBV7-2 | . | . | CASSLNRANLGYTF | TGTGCCAGCAGCTTAAACAGGGCCAATCTTGGCTACACCTTC
TRBJ1-4 | TRBV30 | . | . | CAWGSRSQGKLFF | TGTGCCTGGGGGAGCAGGTCGCAGGGAAAACTGTTTTTT
TRBJ1-4 | TRBV9 | . | . | CASSVGVTVEKLFF | TGTGCCAGCAGCGTAGGTGTGACAGTTGAAAAACTGTTTTTT
TRBJ1-6 | TRBV3-1/TRBV3-2 | . | . | CASSQVVGGGSPLHF | TGTGCCAGCAGCCAAGTGGTTGGGGGGGGTTCACCCCTCCACTTT
TRBJ1-2 | TRBV19 | . | . | CASSRPGGAYGYTF | TGTGCCAGTAGTCGCCCCGGGGGGGCGTATGGCTACACCTTC
TRBJ1-2 | TRBV27 | . | . | CASKDRRPYGYTF | TGTGCCAGCAAGGACAGACGACCTTATGGCTACACCTTC
TRBJ1-2 | TRBV28 | . | . | CASSLVQSYGYTF | TGTGCCAGCAGTTTAGTACAAAGCTATGGCTACACCTTC
TRBJ2-7 | TRBV14 | . | . | CASSPRSGGLNEQYF | TGTGCCAGCAGCCCAAGATCTGGCGGACTAAACGAGCAGTACTTC
TRBJ1-2 | TRBV6-5 | . | . | CASTEGGTNYGYTF | TGTGCCAGCACCGAAGGCGGGACTAACTATGGCTACACCTTC
TRBJ2-7 | TRBV7-8 | TRBD2 | . | CASSKRLAGEYEQYF | TGTGCCAGCAGCAAACGACTAGCGGGAGAATACGAGCAGTACTTC
TRBJ1-2 | TRBV29-1 | . | . | CSVVGGAGGYTF | TGCAGCGTTGTTGGGGGCGCAGGTGGCTACACTTTC
TRBJ2-3 | TRBV5-4 | TRBD2 | once | CASSSRTSGATDTQYF | TGTGCCAGCAGCTCGCGGACTAGCGGGGCCACAGATACGCAGTATTTT
TRBJ1-5 | TRBV2 | . | . | CASSGIGVNQPQHF | TGTGCCAGCAGTGGGATCGGGGTTAATCAGCCCCAGCATTTT
TRBJ2-3 | TRBV19 | . | once | CASSISGGDHDTQYF | TGTGCCAGTAGTATTTCCGGCGGGGACCACGATACGCAGTATTTT
TRBJ1-2 | TRBV19 | TRBD1 | . | CASSMDRDYGYTF | TGTGCCAGTAGTATGGACAGGGATTATGGCTACACCTTC
TRBJ2-5 | TRBV6-1 | . | . | CASSERRGVGETQYF | TGTGCCAGCAGTGAAAGGCGGGGAGTGGGGGAGACCCAGTACTTC
TRBJ2-7 | TRBV19 | . | . | CASSISGTTHYEQYF | TGTGCCAGTAGTATCTCCGGGACAACGCACTACGAGCAGTACTTC
TRBJ1-2 | TRBV6-2/TRBV6-3 | TRBD1 | few | CASSRRDRANYGYTF | TGTGCCAGCAGTAGACGGGACAGAGCTAACTATGGCTACACCTTC
TRBJ2-3 | TRBV9 | TRBD2 | . | CASSVGPAGETDTQYF | TGTGCCAGCAGCGTAGGTCCAGCGGGGGAAACAGATACGCAGTATTTT
TRBJ2-7 | TRBV6-6 | TRBD2 | . | CASSYAPSGGAYEQYF | TGTGCCAGCAGTTACGCGCCTAGCGGGGGGGCCTACGAGCAGTACTTC
TRBJ2-2 | TRBV2 | . | few | CASTGVNTGELFF | TGTGCCAGCACAGGGGTGAACACCGGGGAGCTGTTTTTT
TRBJ2-5 | TRBV11-2 | . | . | CASSFPNGETQYF | TGTGCCAGCAGCTTCCCTAACGGAGAGACCCAGTACTTC
TRBJ1-6 | TRBV3-1/TRBV3-2 | . | . | CASSQDPRAWASPLHF | TGTGCCAGCAGCCAAGATCCGAGGGCCTGGGCTTCACCCCTCCACTTT
TRBJ2-7 | TRBV7-2 | TRBD1 | . | CASSLGTGGFYEQYF | TGTGCCAGCAGCTTAGGGACAGGGGGTTTTTACGAGCAGTACTTC
TRBJ2-7 | TRBV7-8 | TRBD1 | . | CASSQRIPGQGSYEQYF | TGTGCCAGCAGCCAACGAATCCCGGGACAGGGGTCCTACGAGCAGTACTTC
TRBJ2-5 | TRBV14 | TRBD1 | . | CASRLGGRERLETQYF | TGTGCCAGCAGGTTAGGGGGCAGGGAAAGGCTGGAGACCCAGTACTTC